The text below deals with one T cell receptor (beta chain). Its antigen is not identified. Any patient presenting with uncontrolled infection, other autoimmune disease, pregnancy or lactation was left out. Orbital computed tomography, thyroid ultrasound, serum thyroxine and TRAb, and clinical symptoms together informed the diagnoses. This record belongs to a study of T cells in Graves' hyperthyroidism and ophthalmopathy. Amplified TCR beta CDR3 regions came from RNA transcripts. The HTBI primer set was used in a first-round RT-PCR of the TCR CDR3. MiXCR, run by TCRdb on the multiplex PCR reads, gives a single entry per CDR3 protein. Of 660,000 or so distinct CDR3 sequences listed, roughly 45% were seen once; the top ten hold roughly 7.2%. The study, taken as a whole, reports: Ophthalmopathy cases were set apart from stable hyperthyroidism by a 13 V-J model. Blood also contained most expanded thyroid clonotypes above 0.001.

This clonotype was obtained from an adult man with Graves' disease, either hyperthyroidism or ophthalmopathy (not recorded which). The sequenced sample was peripheral blood or thyroid tissue (not recorded which).

The CDR3 here is CASSLKHSQETQYF. DNA of the CDR3: TGTGCCAGCAGCCTCAAACATAGCCAAGAGACCCAGTACTTC. The chain employs TRBV5-5 and TRBJ2-5; D gene unclear. The CDR3 is 14 residues long. V was cut by 4 bases and J by 1 base, with 11 bases left in between. Germline V gives CDR1 SGHKS, CDR2 YYEKEE (reference sequence).